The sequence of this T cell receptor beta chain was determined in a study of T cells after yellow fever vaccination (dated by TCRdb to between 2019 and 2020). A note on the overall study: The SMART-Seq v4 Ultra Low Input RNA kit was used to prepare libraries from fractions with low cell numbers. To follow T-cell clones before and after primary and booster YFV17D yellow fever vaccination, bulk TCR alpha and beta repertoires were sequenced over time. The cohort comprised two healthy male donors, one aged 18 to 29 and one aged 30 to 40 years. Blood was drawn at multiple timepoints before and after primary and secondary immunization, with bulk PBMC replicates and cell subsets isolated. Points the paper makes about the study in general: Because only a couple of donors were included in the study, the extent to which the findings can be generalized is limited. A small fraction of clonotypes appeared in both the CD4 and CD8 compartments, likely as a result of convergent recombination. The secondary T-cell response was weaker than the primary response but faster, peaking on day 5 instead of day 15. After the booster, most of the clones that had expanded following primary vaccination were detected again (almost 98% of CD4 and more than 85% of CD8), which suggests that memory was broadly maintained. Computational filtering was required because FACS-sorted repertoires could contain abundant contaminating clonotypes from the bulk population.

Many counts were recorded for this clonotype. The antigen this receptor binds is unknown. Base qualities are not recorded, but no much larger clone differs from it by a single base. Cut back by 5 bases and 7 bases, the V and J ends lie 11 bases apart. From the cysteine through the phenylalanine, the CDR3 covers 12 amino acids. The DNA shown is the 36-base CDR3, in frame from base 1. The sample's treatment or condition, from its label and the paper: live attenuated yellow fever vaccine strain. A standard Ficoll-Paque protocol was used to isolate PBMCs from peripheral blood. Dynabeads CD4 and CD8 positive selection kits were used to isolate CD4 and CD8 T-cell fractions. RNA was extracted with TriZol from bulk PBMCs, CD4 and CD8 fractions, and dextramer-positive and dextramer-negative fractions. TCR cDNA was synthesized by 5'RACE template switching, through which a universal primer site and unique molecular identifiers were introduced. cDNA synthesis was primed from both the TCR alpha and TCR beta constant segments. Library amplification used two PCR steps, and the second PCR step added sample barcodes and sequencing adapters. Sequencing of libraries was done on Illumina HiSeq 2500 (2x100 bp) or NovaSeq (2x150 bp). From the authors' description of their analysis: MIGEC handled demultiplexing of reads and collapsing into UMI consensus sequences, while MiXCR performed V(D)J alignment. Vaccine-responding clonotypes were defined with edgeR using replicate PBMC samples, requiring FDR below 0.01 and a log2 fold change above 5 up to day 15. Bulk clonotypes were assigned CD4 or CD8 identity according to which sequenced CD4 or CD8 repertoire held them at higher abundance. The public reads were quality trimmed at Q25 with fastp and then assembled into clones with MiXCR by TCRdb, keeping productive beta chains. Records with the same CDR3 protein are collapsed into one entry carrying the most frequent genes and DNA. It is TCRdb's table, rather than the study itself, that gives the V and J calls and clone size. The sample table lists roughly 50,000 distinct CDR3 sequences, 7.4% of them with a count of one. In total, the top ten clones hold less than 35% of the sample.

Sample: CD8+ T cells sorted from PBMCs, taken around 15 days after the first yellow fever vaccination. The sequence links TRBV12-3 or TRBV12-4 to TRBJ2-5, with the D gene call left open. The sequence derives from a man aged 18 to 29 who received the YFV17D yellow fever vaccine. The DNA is TGTGCCAGCAGTCTCCGGAGAGGGACCCAGTACTTC. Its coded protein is CASSLRRGTQYF.